This T cell receptor beta chain derives from a study of cytomegalovirus exposure and HLA in healthy donors. Remarks on this clone: Its antigen is currently unknown.

Study-wide points: Testing in vitro showed a few CMV-associated chains specific for CMV antigens. TCR beta chains numbering some 160 were designated cytomegalovirus-associated.

From germline, CDR1 is MNHNS and CDR2 SASEGT. The CDR3 has 15 residues. The germline V and J ends were trimmed by 2 bases and 0 bases, with 9 bases remaining between them. This table comes from immunoSEQ multiplex PCR, and its TCRdb copy is limited to in-frame clones, with some not included. Among 220,000 or so clones, about nine tenths were seen once, and the ten largest hold 1.1%. The chain uses TRBV6-1 and TRBJ2-3; D is uncertain. Sequenced sample: PBMCs. This TCR came from a woman between 18 and 29 years old in good health and CMV-seronegative. The chain's CDR3 is CASSERDGSTDTQYF. In DNA, the CDR3 is TGTGCCAGCAGTGAAAGAGACGGGAGCACAGATACGCAGTATTTT.